Below are 20 T cell receptor beta chains sequenced from a single sample in a study of cytomegalovirus exposure and HLA in healthy donors (dated by TCRdb to the late 2010s). The method behind the library was the immunoSEQ multiplex PCR assay. The multiplex PCR relied on a mix of 60 forward primers for TCR Vbeta segments and 13 reverse primers for TCR Jbeta segments. TCRdb carries this immuneACCESS record with in-frame sequences only. Its versions omit some clonotypes, under half of them owing to an unresolved V gene in the studies checked, with the rest unexplained. Here the sample has around 140,000 clones; almost 85% occur a single time. The ten most abundant clones make up roughly 9.9% of the sample. Sequencing was carried out using PBMCs. The receptor source for this set is a woman aged 55-69 years in good health and CMV-seropositive.

The V and J genes are TRBV2 and TRBJ2-7; a possible D gene is TRBD2 (5 bases). Germline assignment: CDR1 SNHLY and CDR2 FYNNEI. V was clipped by 6 bases and J by 2 bases, with 14 bases between them. The CDR3 has 14 amino acids. The chain's CDR3 is CASSDGLAAYEQYF. The CDR3 DNA is TGTGCCAGCAGCGATGGACTGGCCGCCTACGAGCAGTACTTC.

The chain uses TRBV4-1 and TRBJ2-1, with D possibly being TRBD1 (6 bases). Germline CDR1 MGHRA, CDR2 YSYEKL. Trimming pared 2 bases from V and 3 bases from J, leaving 14 bases between. CDR3 length equals 16 residues. The CDR3 DNA reads TGCGCCAGCAGCCAACCGACAGGTAGAAACTACAATGAGCAGTTCTTC. Residues: CASSQPTGRNYNEQFF.

The chain couples TRBV4-3 to TRBJ1-1; TRBD1 is a possible D gene (5 bases). This CDR3 spans 13 amino acids. V was pared by 5 bases and J by 1 base, with 8 bases between. The germline gives CDR1 LGHNA, CDR2 YSLEER. The CDR3 sequence is CASSNQGNTEAFF. The CDR3 DNA reads as TGCGCCAGCAGCAATCAGGGGAACACTGAAGCTTTCTTT.

This clone was recorded a few times. J is TRBJ2-1 and V is TRBV7-2, with TRBD2 identical over 8 bases. Trimming cost V 1 base and J 6 bases; bases outside gene matches: 8. CDR1 and CDR2 from the germline V gene are SGHTA and FQGNSA. The length of the CDR3 is 16 residues. CDR3 DNA sequence: TGTGCCAGCAGCTTAGTTCCCGACGGGAGGGGCAATGAGCAGTTCTTC. Residues: CASSLVPDGRGNEQFF.

Details on this clone: The CDR3 carries no conserved terminal phenylalanine or tryptophan, so it likely arises from a read error. It is unclear where the CDR3 begins or ends on the DNA, so no DNA is shown, and the CDR3 is as TCRdb lists it. The gene calls are TRBV21-1 and TRBJ1-2; the D call TRBD1 from the table was never checked on the DNA. TRBV21-1 is noted as a pseudogene. The CDR3 length equals 15 residues, ends included. The CDR3 region is CARKPWNCRQGRASH.

The chain employs TRBV4-1 and TRBJ2-3; 7 nucleotides agree with TRBD2. Germline V lookup: CDR1 MGHRA, CDR2 YSYEKL. This CDR3 is 15 amino acids long. With 4 bases clipped from V and 1 base from J, the junction kept 5 bases outside the gene matches. CDR3 nucleotide sequence: TGCGCCAGCAGCCTAAGCCGGGAGGGCACAGATACGCAGTATTTT. Translation gives CASSLSREGTDTQYF.

J is TRBJ2-7 and V is TRBV7-9; D might be TRBD1 (6 bases). The CDR3 length is 12 residues. The V end lost 6 bases, the J end lost 6 bases, and 12 bases lay between the germline ends. Germline CDR1 SEHNR, CDR2 FQNEAQ (reference sequence). DNA of the CDR3: TGTGCCAGCAGGGGCACAGGGCTCGAGCAGTACTTC. This sequence encodes CASRGTGLEQYF.

A single count supports this clone. The chain is built from TRBV29-1 and TRBJ2-3, with 11 positions matching TRBD2. CDR3 length equals 14 residues. Germline V lookup: CDR1 SQVTM, CDR2 ANQGSEA. J lost 0 bases, V lost 8 bases, and 4 bases had no gene match. This CDR3 reads CSSWTSGSTDTQYF. The CDR3 DNA follows: TGCAGCTCGTGGACTAGCGGGAGCACAGATACGCAGTATTTT.

The rearrangement joins TRBV30 to TRBJ1-5, with D unresolved. The CDR3 is 13 residues long. CDR1 is GTSNPN and CDR2 is SVGIG in the germline V gene (reference sequence). With 2 bases removed from V and 6 bases from J, the gap between germline ends came to 11 bases. This CDR3 reads CAWSSGISQPQHF. The DNA of the CDR3 is TGTGCCTGGAGTTCGGGTATTAGTCAGCCCCAGCATTTT.

V gene TRBV7-6 combines with J gene TRBJ2-7; 10 positions agree with TRBD1. Looked up from germline, CDR1 is SGHVS and CDR2 is FNYEAQ. The ends lost 1 base at V and 4 bases at J; junction bases unmatched: 1. The CDR3 is made up of 14 amino acids. The CDR3, as DNA: TGTGCCAGCAGCTTAGGACAGGGGGCGTACGAGCAGTACTTC. It yields the protein CASSLGQGAYEQYF. Supplemented by reference TRBV7-6 and TRBJ2-7, the full variable domain reads GAGVSQSPRYKVTKRGQDVALRCDPISGHVSLYWYRQALGQGPEFLTYFNYEAQQDKSGLPNDRFSAERPEGSISTLTIQRTEQRDSAMYRCASSLGQGAYEQYFGPGTRLTVT.

The chain uses TRBV7-8 and TRBJ1-5; D not certain. In germline, CDR1 is SGHVS, CDR2 FQNEAQ. The CDR3 length is 14 residues. V gave up 1 base and J gave up 7 bases, with 11 bases separating them. The CDR3 DNA sequence: TGTGCCAGCAGCTTAGATCACGGTTTGCAGCCCCAGCATTTT. This translates into CASSLDHGLQPQHF. Full variable domain (remainder filled in from reference TRBV7-8 and TRBJ1-5): GAGVSQSPRYKVAKRGQDVALRCDPISGHVSLFWYQQALGQGPEFLTYFQNEAQLDKSGLPSDRFFAERPEGSVSTLKIQRTQQEDSAVYLCASSLDHGLQPQHFGDGTRLSIL.

The rearrangement links TRBV6-5 to TRBJ1-1, with D possibly TRBD1 on 6 matching bases. The CDR3 loop spans 13 amino acids. The V end lost 4 bases, the J end lost 2 bases, and 8 bases lay between the germline ends. Germline assignment: CDR1 MNHEY and CDR2 SVGAGI. CDR3 bases: TGTGCCAGCAGTTCACAGGGCAACACTGAAGCTTTCTTT. Translated, it gives CASSSQGNTEAFF.

This clone appeared a few times. CDR3 sequence reads: CATGRDSIDTQYF. CDR3 DNA: TGTGCCACCGGCCGGGACTCCATTGATACGCAGTATTTT. This rearrangement joins TRBV15 to TRBJ2-3; a possible D gene is TRBD2 (6 bases). Germline loops: CDR1 LNHNV, CDR2 YYDKDF (reference sequence). V gave up 8 bases and J gave up 6 bases, with 15 bases separating them. CDR3 length: 13 amino acids.

This clone occurred once. The J gene is TRBJ2-5, the V gene TRBV4-3; the D gene is possibly TRBD2 (5 bases). From germline, CDR1 is LGHNA and CDR2 YSLEER. Trimming left V 0 bases short and J 6 bases short, with 11 bases between. This CDR3 comprises 14 residues. CDR3 DNA sequence: TGCGCCAGCAGCCAAGACGCGGGTTTGCAGACCCAGTACTTC. Its protein is CASSQDAGLQTQYF.

The chain couples TRBV28 to TRBJ1-1, with 12 bases matching TRBD1. Germline-derived CDR1 and CDR2 are MDHEN and SYDVKM. The trim removed 5 bases at V and 10 bases at J, leaving 5 bases unmatched. This CDR3 region has 13 residues. CDR3 coding DNA: TGTGCCAGCAGTCCCGGGGACAGGGGGCGAGCTTTCTTT. The encoded protein is CASSPGDRGRAFF. The full variable domain, in which reference TRBV28 and TRBJ1-1 provide the parts outside the CDR3, is DVKVTQSSRYLVKRTGEKVFLECVQDMDHENMFWYRQDPGLGLRLIYFSYDVKMKEKGDIPEGYSVSREKKERFSLILESASTNQTSMYLCASSPGDRGRAFFGQGTRLTVV.

The chain recombines TRBV9 with TRBJ2-1; 7 nucleotides align to TRBD1. Germline CDR1 is SGDLS and CDR2 is YYNGEE. The CDR3 loop spans 16 amino acids. With V trimmed by 0 bases and J by 4 bases, 7 bases remained unmatched. The CDR3 region is CASSVASGGRYNEQFF. Written as DNA, the CDR3 is TGTGCCAGCAGCGTAGCATCAGGGGGAAGGTACAATGAGCAGTTCTTC.

This chain links TRBV6-5 with TRBJ2-2; D call uncertain. Trimming shortened V by 5 bases and J by 5 bases, and 9 bases separated the two germline ends. Germline lookup yields CDR1 MNHEY and CDR2 SVGAGI. The CDR3 spans 13 residues. The CDR3 DNA is TGTGCCAGCAGTGGGCCGTTAACCGGGGAGCTGTTTTTT. The encoded protein is CASSGPLTGELFF.

This chain links TRBV18 with TRBJ2-3, with 10 bases aligning to TRBD1. The germline V gene has CDR1 KGHSH and CDR2 LQKENI. With V trimmed by 0 bases and J by 6 bases, 6 bases remained unmatched. The CDR3 loop spans 16 amino acids. CDR3 DNA: TGTGCCAGCTCACCACCCTGGGACAGGGGCGCGGATACGCAGTATTTT. Encoded protein: CASSPPWDRGADTQYF.

The chain is built from TRBV12-5 and TRBJ2-2; tentative D call: TRBD2 (6 bases). The CDR3 totals 14 residues. Per germline, CDR1 LGHNT and CDR2 FRNRAP. V gave up 5 bases and J gave up 3 bases, with 10 bases separating them. CDR3 protein: CASGQWGDTGELFF. The CDR3 bases are TGTGCTAGTGGTCAATGGGGGGACACCGGGGAGCTGTTTTTT.

The chain couples TRBV19 to TRBJ2-2; TRBD1 is a possible D gene (6 bases). Germline-derived CDR1 and CDR2 are LNHDA and SQIVND (reference sequence). This CDR3 has 13 amino acids. Trimming left V 6 bases short and J 5 bases short, with 10 bases between. The CDR3 protein is CASSWGRTGELFF. Here the CDR3 DNA reads TGTGCCAGTAGCTGGGGGCGAACCGGGGAGCTGTTTTTT.